This is a list of T cell receptor beta chains from one sample in a study of molecular identifiers for immune sequencing clone quantification. TCRdb independently ran MiXCR on the PCR reads; one entry per CDR3 protein. The table has about 640,000 distinct CDR3 sequences, 15% to 20% seen once. Sequenced material: naive CD8+ T cells from blood, with Jurkat cell RNA spiked in. Receptors originate from a human donor in good health. Some libraries in this study had Jurkat cell RNA spiked in. The CDR3 runs from the conserved cysteine through the conserved F or W. The order of the fields is V gene, D gene, J gene, CDR3 protein. D genes are given only for firm matches.

TRBV5-1	NA	TRBJ2-7	CASSLTVSYEQYF
TRBV7-9	NA	TRBJ2-5	CASRSGGQETQYF
TRBV29-1	NA	TRBJ1-2	CSVGSGYGYTF
TRBV2	NA	TRBJ1-3	CASSEAGSSGNTIYF
TRBV4-3	TRBD1	TRBJ1-6	CASSQGTAVTSPLHF
TRBV27	NA	TRBJ2-7	CARGTGSTYEQYF
TRBV19	TRBD1	TRBJ1-1	CASTAGGMKNTEAFF
TRBV7-9	NA	TRBJ1-2	CASSRTETERNYGYTF
TRBV11-2	NA	TRBJ1-4	CASSYWGEKLFF
TRBV30	NA	TRBJ2-3	CAWDWADTQYF
TRBV2	NA	TRBJ1-4	CASSEAEGAGEKLFF
TRBV4-2	NA	TRBJ1-2	CASSHPTGGLGRDGYTF
TRBV27	TRBD1	TRBJ2-5	CASSTTGGQETQYF
TRBV6-4	NA	TRBJ1-5	CASPGDTNQPQHF
TRBV19	NA	TRBJ2-1	CASSIGNYNEQFF
TRBV7-9	TRBD1	TRBJ2-7	CASSATRDRGLYEQYF
TRBV6-1	TRBD1	TRBJ2-7	CASSATGGNEQYF
TRBV4-1	NA	TRBJ1-5	CASSQSEGSQPQHF
TRBV11-2	NA	TRBJ2-1	CASSLGYYNEQFF
TRBV7-9	NA	TRBJ2-3	CASCSAITDTQYF
TRBV4-3	TRBD2	TRBJ2-5	CASSQTSGRTETQYF
TRBV6-5	TRBD1	TRBJ2-7	CASRVMIPGQGVLSYEQYF
TRBV27	NA	TRBJ1-5	CASSLSYNNQPQHF
TRBV10-3	NA	TRBJ2-7	CAIKPGQSYEQYF
TRBV30	TRBD1	TRBJ2-7	CAWSVRRTGGLYEQYF
TRBV20-1	NA	TRBJ2-2	CSARRANTGELFF
TRBV12-3/TRBV12-4	NA	TRBJ2-7	CASSLQSPYEQYF
TRBV6-2/TRBV6-3	NA	TRBJ1-1	CASSPEGGFSEAFF
TRBV29-1	NA	TRBJ1-1	CSVEVFTEAFF
TRBV10-2	NA	TRBJ2-7	CASSELASPEQYF
TRBV6-1	NA	TRBJ2-7	CASSDWDMNSYEQYF
TRBV6-2/TRBV6-3	NA	TRBJ2-7	CASRGTGTLSYEQYF
TRBV5-6	NA	TRBJ1-5	CASSLRGSNLYSNQPQHF
TRBV6-2/TRBV6-3	NA	TRBJ1-6	CASTSVYNSPLHF
TRBV4-3	NA	TRBJ1-2	CASSQDRTTYGYTF
TRBV28	TRBD1	TRBJ1-5	CASSTTGGGQPQHF
TRBV6-2/TRBV6-3	NA	TRBJ1-5	CASSYSLTRFNQPQHF
TRBV19	NA	TRBJ2-1	CASSMLAANEQFF
TRBV6-1	NA	TRBJ2-3	CASNRDTASTDTQYF
TRBV11-2	NA	TRBJ1-1	CASSLVWQMNTEAFF
TRBV24-1	TRBD2	TRBJ2-5	CATSDLRTSGSSQETQYF
TRBV6-2/TRBV6-3	NA	TRBJ2-1	CASTKWGEQFF
TRBV4-2	NA	TRBJ1-4	CASSQDRQFEATSEKLFF